These 2 T cell receptor beta chains share one sample of origin, sequenced in a study of blood T cell repertoires in COVID-19. Only in-frame clones appear in the TCRdb table, and some are missing; sequencing was by immunoSEQ multiplex PCR. The profile shows about 230,000 clones, about 91% of them singletons. Sequencing input: PBMCs or T cells enriched from blood (not recorded which). Source of these receptors: a woman in her 40s with acute COVID-19.

The chain carries TRBV10-3 and TRBJ1-2; D is perhaps TRBD1 (6 bases). Germline loops: CDR1 ENHRY, CDR2 SYGVKD. The CDR3 covers 14 residues. Trimming cost V 2 bases and J 4 bases, with 11 bases left between them. The CDR3 loop is CAISEAGEFYGYTF. CDR3 DNA sequence: TGTGCCATCAGTGAGGCAGGGGAATTCTATGGCTACACCTTC.

The chain has TRBV6-5 and TRBJ2-7; 13 nucleotides align to TRBD2. There are 15 residues in the CDR3. Germline CDR1 is MNHEY and CDR2 is SVGAGI. V shed 6 bases, J shed 2 bases, and the junction held 4 bases outside the gene matches. CDR3 in DNA: TGTGCCAGCAGGAGACTAGCGGGGGGCCCCTACGAGCAGTACTTC. Translated: CASRRLAGGPYEQYF.